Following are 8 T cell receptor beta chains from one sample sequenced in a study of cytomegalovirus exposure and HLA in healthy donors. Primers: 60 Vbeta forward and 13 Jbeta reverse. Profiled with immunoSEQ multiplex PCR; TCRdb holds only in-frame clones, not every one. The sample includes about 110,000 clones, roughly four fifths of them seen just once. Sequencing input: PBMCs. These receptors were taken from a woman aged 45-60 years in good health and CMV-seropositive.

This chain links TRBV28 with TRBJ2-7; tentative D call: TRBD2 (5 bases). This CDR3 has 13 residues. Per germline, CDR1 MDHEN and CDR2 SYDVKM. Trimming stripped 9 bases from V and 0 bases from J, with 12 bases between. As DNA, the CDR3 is TGTGCCAGTCACTACCGGGGCTCCTACGAGCAGTACTTC. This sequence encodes CASHYRGSYEQYF.

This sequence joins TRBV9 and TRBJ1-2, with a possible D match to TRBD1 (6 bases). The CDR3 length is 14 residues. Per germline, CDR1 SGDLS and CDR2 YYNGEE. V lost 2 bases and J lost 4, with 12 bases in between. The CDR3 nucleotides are TGTGCCAGCAGCGTTGACAGGCGAACCTATGGCTACACCTTC. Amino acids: CASSVDRRTYGYTF.

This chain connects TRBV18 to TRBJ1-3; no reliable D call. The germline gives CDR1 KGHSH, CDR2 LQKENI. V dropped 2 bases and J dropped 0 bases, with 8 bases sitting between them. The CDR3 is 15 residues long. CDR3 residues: CASSPDQISGNTIYF. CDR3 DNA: TGTGCCAGCTCACCAGATCAGATCTCTGGAAACACCATATATTTT.

The CDR3 spells CASAEPGLVKTQYF. For the CDR3, the DNA is TGTGCCAGCGCCGAGCCGGGACTTGTCAAAACCCAGTACTTC. V and J are TRBV28 and TRBJ2-5; D may be TRBD2 (6 bases). The CDR3 is 14 amino acids. Germline V gives CDR1 MDHEN, CDR2 SYDVKM. Trimming removed 8 bases from V and 8 bases from J, with 21 bases in between.

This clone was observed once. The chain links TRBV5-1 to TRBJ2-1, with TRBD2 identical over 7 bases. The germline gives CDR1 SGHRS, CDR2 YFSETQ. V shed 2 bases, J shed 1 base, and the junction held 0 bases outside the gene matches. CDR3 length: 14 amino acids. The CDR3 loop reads CASSFSGSYNEQFF. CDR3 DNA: TGCGCCAGCAGCTTTAGCGGGTCCTACAATGAGCAGTTCTTC.

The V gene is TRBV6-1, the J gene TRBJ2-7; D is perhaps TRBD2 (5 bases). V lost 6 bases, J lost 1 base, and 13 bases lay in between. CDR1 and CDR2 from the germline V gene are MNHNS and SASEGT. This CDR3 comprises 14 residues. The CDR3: CASRTSRGSYEQYF. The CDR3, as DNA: TGTGCCAGCAGAACAAGCCGGGGATCCTACGAGCAGTACTTC.

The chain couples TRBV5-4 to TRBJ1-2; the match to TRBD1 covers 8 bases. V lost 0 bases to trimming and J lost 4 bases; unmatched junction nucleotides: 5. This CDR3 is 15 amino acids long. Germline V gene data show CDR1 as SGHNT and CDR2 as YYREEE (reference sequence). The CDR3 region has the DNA TGTGCCAGCAGCTTGGATGCAGGGGGCACCTATGGCTACACCTTC. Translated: CASSLDAGGTYGYTF.

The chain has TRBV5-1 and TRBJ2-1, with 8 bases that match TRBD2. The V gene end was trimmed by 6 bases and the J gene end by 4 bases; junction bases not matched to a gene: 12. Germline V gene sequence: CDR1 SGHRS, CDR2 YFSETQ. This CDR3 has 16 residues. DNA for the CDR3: TGCGCCAGCACCCCGGGGGTAGCGGGGTTGTACAATGAGCAGTTCTTC. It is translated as CASTPGVAGLYNEQFF.